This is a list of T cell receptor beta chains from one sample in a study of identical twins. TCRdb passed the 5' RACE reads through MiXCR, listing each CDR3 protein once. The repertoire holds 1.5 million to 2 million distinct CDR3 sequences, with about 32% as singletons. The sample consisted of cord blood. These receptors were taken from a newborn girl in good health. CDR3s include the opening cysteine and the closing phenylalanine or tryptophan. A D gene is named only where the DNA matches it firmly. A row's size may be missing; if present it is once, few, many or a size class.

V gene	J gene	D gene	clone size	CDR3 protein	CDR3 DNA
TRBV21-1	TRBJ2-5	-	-	CATMGKETQYF	TGTGCCACAATGGGTAAAGAGACCCAGTACTTC
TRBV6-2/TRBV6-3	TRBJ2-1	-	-	CASSYGLLFNEQFF	TGTGCCAGCAGTTATGGGCTTCTATTCAATGAGCAGTTCTTC
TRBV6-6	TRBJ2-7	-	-	CASREGENREQYF	TGTGCCAGTAGAGAAGGGGAGAATCGCGAGCAGTACTTC
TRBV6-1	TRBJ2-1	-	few	CASSDAPGPPRGEQFF	TGTGCCAGCAGTGATGCACCGGGCCCCCCGCGTGGTGAGCAGTTCTTC
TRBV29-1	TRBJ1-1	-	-	CSVEGVGGRHTEAFF	TGCAGCGTTGAAGGGGTTGGGGGGAGGCACACTGAAGCTTTCTTT
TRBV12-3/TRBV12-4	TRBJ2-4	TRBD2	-	CASSQTSGKNIQYF	TGTGCCAGCAGTCAGACTAGCGGGAAAAACATTCAGTACTTC
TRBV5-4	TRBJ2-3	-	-	CASSPLRVGPTDTQNF	TGTGCCAGCAGCCCTCTGAGGGTGGGGCCCACAGATACGCAGAATTTT
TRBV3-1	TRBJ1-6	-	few	CASSQDYSDSPLHF	TGTGCCAGCAGCCAAGATTACTCAGATTCACCCCTCCACTTT
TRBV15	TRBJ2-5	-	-	CATSRGDLETQYF	TGTGCCACCAGCAGAGGGGATTTAGAGACCCAGTACTTC
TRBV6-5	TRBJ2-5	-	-	CASRLEPTQETQYF	TGCGCCAGCAGACTAGAGCCCACCCAAGAGACCCAGTACTTC
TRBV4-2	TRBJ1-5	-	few	CASSPGHLDSNQPQHF	TGTGCCAGCAGCCCCGGACATCTAGATAGCAATCAGCCCCAGCATTTT
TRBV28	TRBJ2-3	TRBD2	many	CASSLGGSGLDTQYF	TGTGCCAGCAGTTTGGGCGGGAGTGGTTTAGATACGCAGTATTTT
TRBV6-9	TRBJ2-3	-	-	CASGGHKRFADTQYF	TGTGCCAGCGGGGGCCATAAGCGTTTCGCAGATACGCAGTATTTT
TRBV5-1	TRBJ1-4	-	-	CASSFQPWATTNEKLFF	TGCGCCAGCAGCTTCCAGCCCTGGGCCACAACTAATGAAAAACTGTTTTTT
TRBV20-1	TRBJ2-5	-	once	CSAREREETQYF	TGCAGTGCTAGAGAGCGGGAAGAGACCCAGTACTTC